A single sample gave rise to the 28 T cell receptor beta chains below, sequenced in a study of CD8 T cells in ankylosing spondylitis. TCRdb passed the 5' RACE reads through MiXCR, listing each CDR3 protein once. This sample carries around 130,000 distinct CDR3 sequences, roughly 7.3% of them seen once, and the ten largest clones take roughly an eighth. The sequenced material came from blood, either unsorted or a sorted T cell fraction (not recorded which). Every receptor here comes from a male donor with ankylosing spondylitis or in good health (not recorded which).

This clonotype was found many times. The rearrangement uses TRBV29-1 and TRBJ2-3; D is possibly TRBD1 (5 bases). This CDR3 has 13 amino acids. V was clipped by 3 bases and J by 2 bases, with 9 bases between them. In germline, CDR1 is SQVTM, CDR2 ANQGSEA. The CDR3 spells CSVDPTATDTQYF. The CDR3 nucleotides read TGCAGCGTTGATCCGACAGCCACAGATACGCAGTATTTT.

This clonotype was seen many times. The rearrangement uses TRBV12-3 or TRBV12-4 and TRBJ1-6; D may be TRBD1 (5 bases). This CDR3 is 13 amino acids long. The ends were cut back, 5 bases at V and 7 bases at J, with 9 bases in the middle. The CDR3 DNA reads as TGTGCCAGCAGTCCGGGACGGAATTCACCCCTCCACTTT. This gives the protein CASSPGRNSPLHF.

This clonotype appeared once. The chain recombines TRBV7-6 with TRBJ1-1; 8 bases map to TRBD1. The CDR3 is 15 amino acids. CDR1 is SGHVS, CDR2 FNYEAQ, per germline. Losses at the gene ends were 5 bases for V and 5 bases for J; bases not matched to a gene: 10. The CDR3 DNA reads as TGTGCCAGCAGCGCAACAGGGGGGCAGTGGACTGAAGCTTTCTTT. This codes for CASSATGGQWTEAFF.

This clonotype was observed many times. This sequence joins TRBV5-1 and TRBJ2-3; 7 bases map to TRBD2. The germline gives CDR1 SGHRS, CDR2 YFSETQ. The junction had 12 bases not matched to a gene; V was cut back by 6 bases and J by 5 bases. The CDR3 is 15 residues long. CDR3 sequence: CASNFDSGIRDTQYF. In DNA, the CDR3 is TGCGCCAGCAACTTTGACAGCGGGATCAGAGATACGCAGTATTTT. Full variable domain (outside the CDR3, taken from reference TRBV5-1 and TRBJ2-3): KAGVTQTPRYLIKTRGQQVTLSCSPISGHRSVSWYQQTPGQGLQFLFEYFSETQRNKGNFPGRFSGRQFSNSRSEMNVSTLELGDSALYLCASNFDSGIRDTQYFGPGTRLTVL.

The CDR3 reads CASSLPTSGRATDTQYF. The CDR3 DNA reads as TGTGCCAGCAGTTTGCCAACTAGCGGGAGGGCCACGGATACGCAGTATTTT. The rearrangement links TRBV28 to TRBJ2-3; 13 positions agree with TRBD2. Germline lookup yields CDR1 MDHEN and CDR2 SYDVKM. V gave up 3 bases and J gave up 6 bases; unmatched junction bases: 9. The CDR3 loop spans 17 amino acids.

The sample holds many counts of this clonotype. The V and J genes are TRBV5-1 and TRBJ1-1; no reliable D call. Deletions cut 4 bases from V and 1 base from J, with 11 bases between. Germline V gene data show CDR1 as SGHRS and CDR2 as YFSETQ. CDR3 length equals 14 residues. As DNA, the CDR3 is TGCGCCAGCAGCCGGGAGATCACGAACACTGAAGCTTTCTTT. Its protein product is CASSREITNTEAFF.

In its sample, this clonotype was seen many times. The V call is TRBV7-3, the J call TRBJ1-2; a weak D match, TRBD1 (6 bases). Trimming pared 5 bases from V and 4 bases from J, leaving 11 bases between. From germline, CDR1 is SGHTA and CDR2 FQGTGA. This CDR3 has 13 amino acids. The CDR3 reads CASSPTTGYGYTF. In DNA form, the CDR3 reads TGTGCCAGCAGCCCAACGACAGGCTATGGCTACACCTTC.

This clonotype has at least ten counts. This rearrangement joins TRBV18 to TRBJ2-7; 15 bases are a match to TRBD2. The V segment lost 3 bases and the J segment 6 bases; nucleotides outside the gene matches: 0. This CDR3 comprises 14 residues. Germline V gene sequence: CDR1 KGHSH, CDR2 LQKENI. The CDR3 region is CASSPGLAGGEQYF. CDR3 bases: TGTGCCAGCTCACCGGGACTAGCGGGAGGCGAGCAGTACTTC.

In this sample, this clonotype turned up many times. The chain carries TRBV7-2 and TRBJ2-1; the D gene is possibly TRBD1 (6 bases). Germline loops: CDR1 SGHTA, CDR2 FQGNSA. V lost 3 bases and J lost 0, with 9 bases in between. This CDR3 region has 15 residues. The CDR3 DNA sequence: TGTGCCAGCAGCTTGGCACAGGGCTCCTACAATGAGCAGTTCTTC. Translation: CASSLAQGSYNEQFF.

The table lists this clonotype with a few counts. V usage is TRBV6-5 and J usage is TRBJ2-2, with unresolved D. Trimming cost V 2 bases and J 7 bases, with 17 bases left between them. Germline CDR1 MNHEY, CDR2 SVGAGI. This CDR3 has 16 amino acids. The CDR3 sequence: CASSYTPGFELGELFF. As DNA, the CDR3 is TGTGCCAGCAGTTACACGCCTGGGTTCGAGCTCGGGGAGCTGTTTTTT.

This clonotype appeared many times. The rearrangement links TRBV11-2 to TRBJ2-2, with TRBD2 identical over 7 bases. This CDR3 has 16 residues. The germline V gene encodes CDR1 SGHAT and CDR2 FQNNGV. J gave up 1 base and V 5 bases, and 7 bases lay outside the gene matches. The CDR3 DNA sequence: TGTGCCAGCAGCCCCTTTCGGGAGGTGAACACCGGGGAGCTGTTTTTT. Translating gives CASSPFREVNTGELFF.

This clonotype has at least ten counts. This sequence joins TRBV15 and TRBJ1-2; a weak D match, TRBD1 (5 bases). The CDR3 is 16 amino acids. Germline assignment: CDR1 LNHNV and CDR2 YYDKDF (reference sequence). V was trimmed by 0 bases and J by 0 bases, leaving 11 bases between them. The CDR3 DNA reads as TGTGCCACCAGCAGAGATCGGGGGGGACCTAACTATGGCTACACCTTC. Translated: CATSRDRGGPNYGYTF.

This clonotype was recorded many times. The rearrangement joins TRBV29-1 to TRBJ1-1; TRBD1 agrees at 7 bases. Germline V gene sequence: CDR1 SQVTM, CDR2 ANQGSEA. CDR3 length: 16 amino acids. The junction had 7 bases not matched to a gene; V was cut back by 0 bases and J by 0 bases. The CDR3 bases are TGCAGCGTTGAAGAAGGGAGGGGGCCTATGAACACTGAAGCTTTCTTT. This sequence encodes CSVEEGRGPMNTEAFF.

In this sample, this clonotype turned up many times. This rearrangement joins TRBV20-1 to TRBJ1-2; tentative D call: TRBD1 (6 bases). The germline CDR1 and CDR2 sequences are DFQATT and SNEGSKA (reference sequence). The CDR3 has 12 residues. CDR3 in amino acids: CRGGGGDYGYTF. CDR3 coding DNA: TGCAGGGGGGGTGGGGGCGACTATGGCTACACCTTC.

This clonotype has ten or more counts. The rearrangement uses TRBV5-1 and TRBJ2-5; 9 bases are shared with TRBD2. The CDR3 covers 14 residues. V shed 4 bases, J shed 3 bases, and the junction held 4 bases outside the gene matches. Germline V lookup: CDR1 SGHRS, CDR2 YFSETQ. Written as DNA, the CDR3 is TGCGCCAGCAGCACGGTAGCGGGGGAAGAGACCCAGTACTTC. Its protein is CASSTVAGEETQYF.

This clonotype was seen repeatedly, ten times or more. The chain links TRBV7-9 to TRBJ2-5, with D tentatively TRBD2 (5 bases). Trimming removed 5 bases from V and 1 base from J, with 11 bases in between. Germline V gene data show CDR1 as SEHNR and CDR2 as FQNEAQ (reference sequence). The CDR3 covers 14 residues. The CDR3 is CASSPLTTQETQYF. The DNA for the CDR3 is TGTGCCAGCAGCCCATTGACTACCCAAGAGACCCAGTACTTC.

CDR3 DNA sequence: TGTGCCAGCAGTTGGGGGACTAGCGGTAAAGAGACCCAGTACTTC. Encoded protein: CASSWGTSGKETQYF. The V and J genes are TRBV27 and TRBJ2-5, with 11 bases fitting TRBD2. With V trimmed by 4 bases and J by 3 bases, 4 bases remained unmatched. The CDR3 has 15 amino acids. CDR1 is MNHEY and CDR2 is SMNVEV in the germline V gene (reference sequence).

This clonotype was seen many times. The V and J genes are TRBV20-1 and TRBJ2-6; TRBD1 matches 7 bases. This CDR3 is built from 14 residues. V gave up 6 bases and J gave up 1 base; unmatched junction bases: 3. The germline CDR1 and CDR2 sequences are DFQATT and SNEGSKA (reference sequence). The CDR3 DNA sequence: TGCAGTGCCCCGACAGGGTCTGGGGCCAACGTCCTGACTTTC. It specifies CSAPTGSGANVLTF.

This clonotype was counted many times. This rearrangement joins TRBV7-9 to TRBJ2-2; D gene uncertain. Trimming left V 3 bases short and J 6 bases short, with 14 bases between. Germline V gene lookup returns CDR1 SEHNR and CDR2 FQNEAQ (reference sequence). The CDR3 extends over 15 amino acids. CDR3 in DNA: TGTGCCAGCAGCTTCCCCAGGAGTGCCCCCGGGGAGCTGTTTTTT. Protein product: CASSFPRSAPGELFF.

This clonotype was picked up many times. This chain links TRBV4-1 with TRBJ1-5; TRBD1 might be the D (5 bases). Deletions cut 4 bases from V and 1 base from J, with 23 bases between. The V gene's germline CDR1 is MGHRA and CDR2 YSYEKL. The CDR3 covers 19 residues. The DNA for the CDR3 is TGCGCCAGCAGCCCCGTTGGTTATTATCCGGGGCGAAGCAATCAGCCCCAGCATTTT. This sequence encodes CASSPVGYYPGRSNQPQHF.

This clonotype was counted many times. This rearrangement joins TRBV27 to TRBJ1-1; D remains unclear. The V end lost 3 bases, the J end lost 1 base, and 9 bases lay between the germline ends. CDR1 and CDR2 (germline): MNHEY, SMNVEV (reference sequence). The CDR3 is made up of 14 amino acids. CDR3 nucleotide sequence: TGTGCCAGCAGTTTGGAGACGGGGAACACTGAAGCTTTCTTT. Translation gives CASSLETGNTEAFF.

This clonotype was seen ten or more times. This chain's CDR3 is CATSQRGTAYEQYF. Here the CDR3 DNA reads TGTGCCACCAGTCAGAGGGGGACAGCCTACGAGCAGTACTTC. The chain combines TRBV24-1 with TRBJ2-7, with 7 bases that match TRBD1. CDR3 size: 14 residues. Germline CDR1 reads KGHDR; CDR2 reads SFDVKD. After removal of 6 bases from V and 2 bases from J, the junction contained 6 bases not matched to a gene.

This clonotype was seen many times. The V gene is TRBV12-3 or TRBV12-4, the J gene TRBJ2-3; maybe TRBD1 (5 bases). V gave up 5 bases and J gave up 2 bases, with 11 bases separating them. The CDR3 runs to 14 residues. The CDR3 DNA reads as TGTGCCAGCAGTCTCGGACACTCCACAGATACGCAGTATTTT. Translating gives CASSLGHSTDTQYF.

In regard to this clonotype: This may come from a read error, since a much larger clone is one base off. The chain carries TRBV15 and TRBJ1-6; D gene ambiguous. Per the germline V gene, CDR1 is LNHNV and CDR2 is YYDKDF (reference sequence). CDR3 size: 15 residues. Here the CDR3 DNA reads TGTGCCACCAGCAGAGTTGGGGATTGGAATTCACCCCTCCCCTTT. Its translation is CATSRVGDWNSPLPF. The full variable domain, in which reference TRBV15 and TRBJ1-6 provide the parts outside the CDR3, is DAMVIQNPRYQVTQFGKPVTLSCSQTLNHNVMYWYQQKSSQAPKLLFHYYDKDFNNEADTPDNFQSRRPNTSFCFLDIRSPGLGDTAMYLCATSRVGDWNSPLPFGNGTRLTVT.

This clonotype was recorded many times. The rearrangement joins TRBV24-1 to TRBJ1-2; 7 bases are a match to TRBD1. The CDR3 runs to 11 residues. Germline loops: CDR1 KGHDR, CDR2 SFDVKD. V lost 8 bases and J lost 8; bases outside the gene matches: 4. CDR3 DNA sequence: TGTGCCACCAAAAGGGGGCAAGGCTACACCTTC. Protein product: CATKRGQGYTF.

This clonotype was counted ten times or more. The genes are TRBV20-1 and TRBJ2-2; 12 bases are shared with TRBD2. The germline gives CDR1 DFQATT, CDR2 SNEGSKA (reference sequence). The V gene end was trimmed by 6 bases and the J gene end by 2 bases; junction bases not matched to a gene: 13. The length of the CDR3 is 18 residues. This CDR3 reads CSAPRASGRAVNTGELFF. CDR3 bases: TGCAGTGCCCCACGGGCTAGCGGGAGGGCCGTAAACACCGGGGAGCTGTTTTTT.

In this sample, this clonotype turned up many times. The V gene is TRBV4-1, the J gene TRBJ1-2; D is perhaps TRBD1 (6 bases). Per germline, CDR1 MGHRA and CDR2 YSYEKL. This CDR3 has 15 amino acids. The germline V and J ends were trimmed by 1 base and 6 bases, with 15 bases remaining between them. The CDR3 DNA reads TGCGCCAGCAGCCAAGTGAATATGGGACAACATGGCTACACCTTC. Residues: CASSQVNMGQHGYTF.

This clonotype has a count of ten or more. This chain joins TRBV15 and TRBJ2-7, with D perhaps matching TRBD1 or TRBD2 (5 bases each). This CDR3 region has 15 residues. Per the germline V gene, CDR1 is LNHNV and CDR2 is YYDKDF (reference sequence). Trimming shortened V by 0 bases and J by 5 bases, and 14 bases separated the two germline ends. This CDR3 reads CATSRDSPGSNEQYF. The CDR3 DNA sequence: TGTGCCACCAGCAGAGATTCACCAGGGAGTAACGAGCAGTACTTC.